The rows below give T cell receptor beta chains drawn from one sample of a study of shared clonotypes between healthy human individuals. Profiled with immunoSEQ multiplex PCR; TCRdb holds only in-frame clones, not every one. Of millions of clones listed, approximately 95% are singletons. Material for sequencing was naive CD4+ T cells from PBMCs. The receptors derive from a man in his late teens or twenties in good health. Some clones in this sample may be carry-over from other donors' samples. Both conserved end residues are part of each CDR3. Each record gives: D gene, V gene, J gene, clone size, CDR3 protein, CDR3 DNA. D genes are given only for firm matches. A clone size is listed for some rows: how often the clone was seen (once, few, many), or a class if it is expanded.

>-|TRBV6-5|TRBJ1-5|-
CASSYTQGGQPQHF
TGTGCCAGCAGTTACACCCAGGGTGGTCAGCCCCAGCATTTT
>-|TRBV2|TRBJ1-4|few
CASRGPSNEKLFF
TGTGCCAGCAGGGGGCCTTCCAATGAAAAACTGTTTTTT
>-|TRBV15|TRBJ2-2|-
CATSRDAAGELFF
TGTGCCACCAGCAGAGATGCCGCTGGGGAGCTGTTTTTT
>-|TRBV28|TRBJ1-4|-
CASSSGTQNEKLFF
TGTGCCAGCAGTTCCGGGACTCAGAATGAAAAACTGTTTTTT
>-|TRBV30|TRBJ2-7|once
CACSPSGEQYF
TGTGCCTGCTCACCCTCGGGGGAGCAGTACTTC
>-|TRBV28|TRBJ2-4|many
CASSSYYPDQYF
TGTGCCAGCAGTTCATACTACCCGGATCAGTACTTC
>TRBD1|TRBV28|TRBJ1-5|-
CASSPSGTGINQPQHF
TGTGCCAGCAGCCCATCCGGGACAGGGATTAATCAGCCCCAGCATTTT
>TRBD2|TRBV5-1|TRBJ2-3|-
CATRLAGGTDTQYF
TGCGCCACCCGACTAGCGGGAGGCACAGATACGCAGTATTTT
>TRBD2|TRBV9|TRBJ2-2|-
CASSVGGLVGTGELFF
TGTGCCAGCAGCGTAGGAGGACTAGTTGGCACCGGGGAGCTGTTTTTT
>-|TRBV16|TRBJ1-1|-
CASSQYFGNTEAFF
TGTGCCAGCAGCCAATACTTCGGGAACACTGAAGCTTTCTTT
>-|TRBV7-9|TRBJ1-2|-
CASSFPAVNYGYTF
TGTGCCAGCAGCTTTCCGGCAGTTAACTATGGCTACACCTTC
>-|TRBV27|TRBJ1-2|-
CASSLIPPGRIYGYTF
TGTGCCAGCAGTTTGATCCCCCCGGGACGGATCTATGGCTACACCTTC
>TRBD2|TRBV10-3|TRBJ2-7|-
CAIRGTEGIGGRVVEQYF
TGTGCCATCCGGGGAACAGAGGGCATAGGCGGGAGAGTTGTCGAGCAGTACTTC
>-|TRBV28|TRBJ2-4|-
CASSFVSLAKNIQYF
TGTGCCAGCAGTTTCGTTTCCCTAGCCAAAAACATTCAGTACTTC
>TRBD1|TRBV5-1|TRBJ1-3|-
CASSAGTAGNTIYF
TGCGCCAGCAGCGCCGGGACAGCTGGAAACACCATATATTTT
>TRBD2|TRBV30|TRBJ2-3|once
CAWSSRSGRGTDTQYF
TGTGCCTGGAGTTCGCGTAGCGGGAGGGGTACAGATACGCAGTATTTT
>-|TRBV7-3|TRBJ2-3|-
CASSSTDTDTQYF
TGTGCCAGCAGCTCGACAGACACAGATACGCAGTATTTT
>-|TRBV7-2|TRBJ2-1|-
CASNPFSNPYNEQFF
TGTGCCAGCAACCCTTTCTCAAACCCCTACAATGAGCAGTTCTTC
>-|TRBV5-8|TRBJ2-7|-
CASSPVRSYEQYF
TGTGCCAGCAGCCCGGTAAGGTCCTACGAGCAGTACTTC
>-|TRBV5-1|TRBJ2-2|-
CASSSRSGGELFF
TGCGCCAGCAGTTCCAGAAGCGGGGGGGAGCTGTTTTTT
>-|TRBV21-1|TRBJ1-5|-
CASIKDRVVQPQHF
TGTGCCAGCATCAAGGACAGGGTGGTTCAGCCCCAGCATTTT
>-|TRBV5-3|TRBJ2-4|-
CARSLNSELAKNIQYF
TGTGCCAGAAGCTTGAATTCGGAACTAGCCAAAAACATTCAGTACTTC
>TRBD1|TRBV5-1|TRBJ1-2|-
CASSPLGHTGGIRSSYGYTF
TGCGCCAGCAGCCCGCTGGGCCATACAGGGGGAATTAGGAGTAGCTATGGCTACACCTTC
>-|TRBV7-9|TRBJ2-5|-
CASSLTGREETQYF
TGTGCCAGCAGCCTGACTGGACGGGAGGAGACCCAGTACTTC
>TRBD1|TRBV15|TRBJ1-4|-
CATSRDQGDEKLFF
TGTGCCACCAGCAGAGATCAGGGGGATGAAAAACTGTTTTTT
>TRBD1|TRBV7-2|TRBJ2-4|-
CASSLGRTGGKNIQYF
TGTGCCAGCAGCTTAGGACGGACAGGGGGGAAAAACATTCAGTACTTC
>TRBD1|TRBV9|TRBJ2-7|-
CASSAPTGVGEQYF
TGTGCCAGCAGCGCCCCTACAGGGGTAGGCGAGCAGTACTTC
>-|TRBV28|TRBJ1-2|few
CASSAGRDYGYTF
TGTGCCAGCAGTGCCGGGAGGGATTATGGCTACACCTTC
>TRBD1|TRBV28|TRBJ2-5|-
CASRRTGGRETQYF
TGTGCCAGCAGGCGGACAGGGGGACGTGAGACCCAGTACTTC
>TRBD2|TRBV5-1|TRBJ2-5|-
CASSQRTSEETQYF
TGCGCCAGCAGCCAACGGACTAGCGAAGAGACCCAGTACTTC
>TRBD1|TRBV5-1|TRBJ1-3|-
CASSSEGQQNTIYF
TGCGCCAGCAGCTCGGAGGGACAGCAAAACACCATATATTTT
>TRBD1|TRBV11-2|TRBJ1-3|-
CASSHTGTGRDSGNTIYF
TGTGCCAGCAGCCACACCGGGACAGGGAGGGACTCTGGAAACACCATATATTTT
>-|TRBV10-3|TRBJ2-7|-
CATTGGLGLEQYF
TGTGCCACCACAGGTGGACTCGGACTCGAGCAGTACTTC
>TRBD1|TRBV28|TRBJ2-3|-
CASRALQGASQYF
TGTGCCAGCAGAGCCCTACAGGGGGCCAGCCAGTATTTT
>TRBD2|TRBV6-6|TRBJ2-3|-
CASISSGTPADTQYF
TGTGCCAGCATATCGAGCGGGACGCCCGCAGATACGCAGTATTTT
>TRBD1|TRBV7-9|TRBJ1-4|-
CASSSTGARANEKLFF
TGTGCCAGCAGCTCGACAGGGGCCCGCGCTAATGAAAAACTGTTTTTT
>-|TRBV28|TRBJ1-1|-
CASQTRGTEAFF
TGTGCCAGCCAAACTAGGGGGACTGAAGCTTTCTTT
>TRBD1|TRBV19|TRBJ2-7|-
CASSVGQGSIPYEQYF
TGTGCCAGTAGTGTGGGACAGGGTAGTATCCCCTACGAGCAGTACTTC
>-|TRBV10-2|TRBJ2-1|-
CASSEHSLYNEQFF
TGCGCCAGCAGTGAACACTCACTCTACAATGAGCAGTTCTTC
>-|TRBV27|TRBJ1-2|-
CASSPRLTSYGYTF
TGTGCCAGCAGTCCCCGTCTTACTTCCTATGGCTACACCTTC
>TRBD2|TRBV23-1|TRBJ2-1|-
CASSHPGTSGSMNEQFF
TGCGCCAGCAGTCATCCCGGGACTAGCGGGAGTATGAATGAGCAGTTCTTC
>-|TRBV7-3|TRBJ1-1|-
CASSLTPRRDEAFF
TGTGCCAGCAGCTTAACCCCGCGCAGAGATGAAGCTTTCTTT
>-|TRBV4-1|TRBJ2-5|-
CASSQGRRGETQYF
TGCGCCAGCAGCCAAGGCCGGCGGGGAGAGACCCAGTACTTC
>-|TRBV28|TRBJ1-2|-
CASSEIYGYTF
TGTGCCAGCAGTGAGATCTATGGCTACACCTTC
>-|TRBV19|TRBJ1-3|-
CASTAPFSGNTIYF
TGTGCCAGCACGGCTCCTTTCTCTGGAAACACCATATATTTT